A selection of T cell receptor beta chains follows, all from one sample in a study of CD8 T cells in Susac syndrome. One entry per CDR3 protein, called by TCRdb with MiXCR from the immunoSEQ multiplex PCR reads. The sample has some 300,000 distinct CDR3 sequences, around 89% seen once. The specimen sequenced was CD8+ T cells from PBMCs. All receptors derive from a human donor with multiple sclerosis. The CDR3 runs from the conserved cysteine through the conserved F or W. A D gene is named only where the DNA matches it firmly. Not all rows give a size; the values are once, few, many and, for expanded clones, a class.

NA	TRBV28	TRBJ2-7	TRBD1	CASSHPTGAISYEQYF	TGTGCCAGCAGCCATCCCACAGGGGCGATCTCCTACGAGCAGTACTTC
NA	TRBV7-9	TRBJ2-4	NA	CASSPRPVDIQYF	TGTGCCAGCAGCCCCCGTCCGGTGGACATTCAGTACTTC
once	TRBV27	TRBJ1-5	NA	CASSSGFRGSYNQPQHF	TGTGCCAGCAGTTCCGGATTTAGGGGCTCCTACAATCAGCCCCAGCATTTT
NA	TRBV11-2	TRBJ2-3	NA	CASSFGGTTDTQYF	TGTGCCAGCAGCTTCGGGGGTACCACAGATACGCAGTATTTT
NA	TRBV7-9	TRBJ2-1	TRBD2	CASSRLAGDNRYEQFF	TGTGCCAGCAGCCGACTAGCGGGGGACAATAGGTATGAGCAGTTCTTC
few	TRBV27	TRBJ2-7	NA	CASSYGGQTYEQYF	TGTGCCAGCAGTTACGGTGGACAGACCTACGAGCAGTACTTC
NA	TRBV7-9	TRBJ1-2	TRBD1	CASSNSQGVRVGDGYTF	TGTGCCAGCAGCAACTCTCAGGGGGTTCGCGTTGGAGATGGCTACACCTTC
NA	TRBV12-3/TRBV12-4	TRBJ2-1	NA	CASSLAREVEFF	TGTGCCAGCAGTTTAGCGCGGGAAGTAGAGTTCTTC
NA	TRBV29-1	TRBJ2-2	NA	CSVEGGNTGELFF	TGCAGCGTTGAAGGGGGGAACACCGGGGAGCTGTTTTTT
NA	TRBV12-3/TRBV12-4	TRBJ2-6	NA	CASSLDGRSGANVLTF	TGTGCCAGCAGTCTGGACGGACGGTCTGGGGCCAACGTCCTGACTTTC
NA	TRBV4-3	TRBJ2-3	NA	CASSQDQFEQGWDGGADTQYF	TGCGCCAGCAGCCAAGATCAGTTTGAACAGGGATGGGACGGGGGAGCAGATACGCAGTATTTT
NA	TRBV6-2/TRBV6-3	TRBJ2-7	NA	CASSYSPGYYEQYF	TGTGCCAGCAGTTACAGTCCAGGATATTACGAGCAGTACTTC
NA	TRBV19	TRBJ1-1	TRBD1	CASQGPLTEAFF	TGTGCCTCACAGGGGCCGCTCACTGAAGCTTTCTTT
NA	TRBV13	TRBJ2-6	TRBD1	CASSLGTGLAGANVLTF	TGTGCCAGCAGCTTAGGGACAGGGTTGGCTGGGGCCAACGTCCTGACTTTC
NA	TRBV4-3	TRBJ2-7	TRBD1	CASSQAGTGSEQYF	TGCGCCAGCAGCCAAGCTGGGACAGGGAGCGAGCAGTACTTC
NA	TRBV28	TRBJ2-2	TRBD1	CASSPGTGGAGELFF	TGTGCCAGCAGTCCAGGGACAGGTGGGGCCGGGGAGCTGTTTTTT
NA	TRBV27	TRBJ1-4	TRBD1	CASKMDRGHEKLFF	TGTGCCAGCAAAATGGACAGGGGACACGAAAAACTGTTTTTT
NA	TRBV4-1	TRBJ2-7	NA	CASSQASGLLSYEQYF	TGCGCCAGCAGCCAAGCGTCGGGACTTCTCTCATACGAGCAGTACTTC
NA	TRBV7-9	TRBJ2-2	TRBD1	CASSRGPLLFF	TGTGCCAGCAGCAGGGGGCCCCTTCTGTTTTTT
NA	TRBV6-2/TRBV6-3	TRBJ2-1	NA	CASSYVLESYNEQFF	TGTGCCAGCAGTTACGTCCTAGAAAGCTACAATGAGCAGTTCTTC
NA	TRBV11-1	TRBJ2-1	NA	CASSLEQRKQFF	TGTGCCAGCAGCTTAGAGCAGCGCAAGCAGTTCTTC
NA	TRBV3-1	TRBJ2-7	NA	CASREGSEQYF	TGTGCCAGCAGGGAGGGCTCCGAGCAGTACTTC
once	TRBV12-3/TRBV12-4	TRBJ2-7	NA	CASSWRGTYEQYF	TGTGCCAGCAGCTGGCGGGGTACCTACGAGCAGTACTTC
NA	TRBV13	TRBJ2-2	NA	CASSPGELNTGELFF	TGTGCCAGCAGCCCCGGGGAGCTGAACACCGGGGAGCTGTTTTTT
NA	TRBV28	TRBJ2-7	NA	CASSLYGSYEQYF	TGTGCCAGCAGTTTATACGGGAGTTACGAGCAGTACTTC
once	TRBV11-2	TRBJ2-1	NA	CASSLPFKSYNEQFF	TGTGCCAGCAGCTTACCCTTTAAATCATACAATGAGCAGTTCTTC
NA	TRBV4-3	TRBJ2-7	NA	CASSQVGNYEQYF	TGCGCCAGCAGCCAAGTGGGGAACTACGAGCAGTACTTC
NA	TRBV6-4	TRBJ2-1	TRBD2	CASSDRGGIGNNEQFF	TGTGCCAGCAGTGACCGGGGAGGGATTGGGAACAATGAGCAGTTCTTC
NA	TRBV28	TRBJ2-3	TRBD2	CASSSPHPAGLASDTQYF	TGTGCCAGCAGTTCTCCCCACCCCGCCGGACTAGCGTCAGATACGCAGTATTTT
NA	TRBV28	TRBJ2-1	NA	CASSLGVGDSYNEQFF	TGTGCCAGCAGCCTCGGAGTGGGGGACTCCTACAATGAGCAGTTCTTC
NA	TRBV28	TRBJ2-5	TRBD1	CASSRPEGQVQETQYF	TGTGCCAGCAGTAGGCCCGAAGGACAGGTACAAGAGACCCAGTACTTC
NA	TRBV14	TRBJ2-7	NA	CASSSGGRYEQYF	TGTGCCAGCAGCTCTGGGGGCCGCTACGAGCAGTACTTC
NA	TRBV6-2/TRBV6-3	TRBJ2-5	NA	CASSRTEQETQYF	TGTGCCAGCAGTCGGACAGAGCAAGAGACCCAGTACTTC
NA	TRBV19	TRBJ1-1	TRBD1	CASLGGIDGTGAKGTEAFF	TGTGCCAGTCTAGGAGGAATAGACGGGACAGGGGCTAAGGGCACTGAAGCTTTCTTT
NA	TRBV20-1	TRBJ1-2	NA	CSASPREAYGYTF	TGCAGTGCTAGCCCTCGGGAAGCCTATGGCTACACCTTC
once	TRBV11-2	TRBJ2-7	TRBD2	CASSFGGGQYEQYF	TGTGCCAGCAGCTTCGGGGGGGGCCAGTACGAGCAGTACTTC
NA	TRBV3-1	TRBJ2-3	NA	CASSQDQDTTDTQYF	TGTGCCAGCAGCCAAGACCAGGACACCACAGATACGCAGTATTTT
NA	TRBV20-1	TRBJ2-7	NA	CSATGPWSSYEQYF	TGCAGTGCAACCGGGCCCTGGAGCTCCTACGAGCAGTACTTC
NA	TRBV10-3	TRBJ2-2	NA	CAISDPPSSGPGELFF	TGTGCCATCAGTGACCCCCCCTCATCGGGACCCGGGGAGCTGTTTTTT
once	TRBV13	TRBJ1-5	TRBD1	CASSLGRGTGRDQPQHF	TGTGCCAGCAGCTTAGGCCGTGGGACAGGGCGGGATCAGCCCCAGCATTTT
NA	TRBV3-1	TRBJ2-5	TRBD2	CASSPQTSGRGQETQYF	TGTGCCAGCAGCCCCCAAACTAGCGGGAGAGGGCAAGAGACCCAGTACTTC
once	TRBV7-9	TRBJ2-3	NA	CASTIRPDTQYF	TGTGCCAGCACCATTCGTCCAGATACGCAGTATTTT
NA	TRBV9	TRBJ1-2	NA	CASSVTRGADYGYTF	TGTGCCAGCAGCGTCACGAGGGGAGCGGACTATGGCTACACCTTC
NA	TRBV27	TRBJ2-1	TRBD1	CASSLSGGRYNEQFF	TGTGCCAGCAGTTTGTCAGGGGGACGCTACAATGAGCAGTTCTTC